This T cell receptor (beta chain) was profiled in a study of PD-L1 blockade in urothelial cancer. V gave up 4 bases and J gave up 0 bases, with 21 bases separating them. This CDR3 is built from 18 residues. Germline CDR1 is SNHLY and CDR2 is FYNNEI. Time point of the sample: pretreatment peripheral blood. This table comes from immunoSEQ multiplex PCR, and its TCRdb copy is limited to in-frame clones, with some not included. The sample lists approximately 50,000 clones; roughly 86% were seen once. Material: PBMCs, obtained around atezolizumab (anti-PD-L1) treatment. This chain joins TRBV2 and TRBJ1-1, with a possible D match to TRBD1 (5 bases). This TCR came from a man aged 55 to 70 with urothelial cancer. DNA for the CDR3: TGTGCCAGCAGTGGGGGGAGGGATACGGACACCATGAACACTGAAGCTTTCTTT. This gives the protein CASSGGRDTDTMNTEAFF. Full variable domain (rest looked up from reference TRBV2 and TRBJ1-1): EPEVTQTPSHQVTQMGQEVILRCVPISNHLYFYWYRQILGQKVEFLVSFYNNEISEKSEIFDDQFSVERPDGSNFTLKIRSTKLEDSAMYFCASSGGRDTDTMNTEAFFGQGTRLTVV.